Following are 15 T cell receptor beta chains from one sample sequenced in a study of monozygotic twins with inflammatory bowel disease. With the 5' RACE reads reprocessed, TCRdb shows one record per CDR3 protein and no DNA. Listed are fewer than 200,000 distinct CDR3 sequences; 2% to 2.5% falls within the top ten. The specimen sequenced was blood. The receptor source for this set is a human donor with ulcerative colitis or Crohn's disease, or a healthy co-twin of an affected twin (not recorded which).

The chain carries TRBV4-1 and TRBJ2-1; TCRdb outputs TRBD1, but without DNA this stays unchecked. This CDR3 has 19 amino acids. Germline assignment: CDR1 MGHRA and CDR2 YSYEKL. The CDR3 spells CASSQVPPRAGAFYNEQFF.

This chain uses TRBV13 with TRBJ2-7; TCRdb gives TRBD2 as the D gene, but with no DNA this cannot be confirmed. CDR3 length: 18 amino acids. CDR1 and CDR2 from the germline V gene are PRHDT and FYEKMQ (reference sequence). CDR3 loop: CASSASREGLAGWYEQYF.

The J gene is TRBJ1-1, the V gene TRBV20-1. CDR3 length: 17 residues. Germline CDR1 DFQATT, CDR2 SNEGSKA (reference sequence). The CDR3 here is CSARDVAFGLMNTEAFF.

The J gene is TRBJ2-1, the V gene TRBV5-1; TCRdb names TRBD2, which stays unverified in the absence of DNA. This CDR3 is 17 amino acids long. Germline CDR1 is SGHRS and CDR2 is YFSETQ. The CDR3 here is CASSLEGGSLIYNEQFF.

The chain employs TRBV5-4 and TRBJ2-7; TCRdb calls TRBD2, which cannot be checked without DNA. The CDR3 loop spans 16 amino acids. Germline V gene lookup returns CDR1 SGHNT and CDR2 YYREEE (reference sequence). The CDR3 region is CASSLGLAGGQDEQYF.

This rearrangement joins TRBV29-1 to TRBJ2-2; the D call from TCRdb, TRBD1, cannot be confirmed without DNA. Germline assignment: CDR1 SQVTM and CDR2 ANQGSEA. There are 16 residues in the CDR3. CDR3 amino acids: CSVSGGQNHNTGELFF.

This CDR3 reads CSARLEGGWDEQFF. V is TRBV20-1 and J is TRBJ2-1; TCRdb reports TRBD2, a call that lacks DNA to check it against. Germline CDR1 and CDR2: DFQATT and SNEGSKA (reference sequence). This CDR3 is 14 amino acids long.

This chain uses TRBV20-1 with TRBJ2-1; no DNA is available, so the TRBD2 call from TCRdb remains unchecked. The germline V gene has CDR1 DFQATT and CDR2 SNEGSKA (reference sequence). The CDR3 runs to 14 residues. CDR3 sequence reads: CSGREGGSYNEQFF.

J is TRBJ1-5 and V is TRBV2; the D call of TRBD1 rests on TCRdb alone, since no DNA is present to check it. The germline V gene encodes CDR1 SNHLY and CDR2 FYNNEI. The length of the CDR3 is 15 residues. The CDR3 sequence: CASTPGQHRNQPQHF.

This rearrangement joins TRBV20-1 to TRBJ1-5. Germline values: CDR1 DFQATT, CDR2 SNEGSKA (reference sequence). The CDR3 has 12 amino acids. CDR3 region: CSARRANQPQHF.

The chain couples TRBV20-1 to TRBJ2-3; TCRdb names TRBD2, which stays unverified in the absence of DNA. Germline V gene data show CDR1 as DFQATT and CDR2 as SNEGSKA (reference sequence). CDR3 length: 18 residues. The CDR3 is CSARATSGRAGRTDTQYF.

The chain combines TRBV27 with TRBJ2-2. CDR1 is MNHEY and CDR2 is SMNVEV in the germline V gene (reference sequence). The CDR3 extends over 15 amino acids. The CDR3 protein is CASSLAVYGAGELFF.

The rearrangement uses TRBV5-4 and TRBJ1-4; as DNA is missing, the TRBD1 call by TCRdb cannot be tested. The CDR3 runs 13 residues. The V gene's germline CDR1 is SGHNT and CDR2 YYREEE (reference sequence). CDR3 protein: CASSFDRGEKLFF.

The chain is built from TRBV7-3 and TRBJ1-2; TCRdb's assignment of TRBD1 cannot be checked, as there is no DNA. There are 13 residues in the CDR3. Germline CDR1 and CDR2: SGHTA and FQGTGA. The CDR3 spells CASSPRQGSGYTF.

This chain joins TRBV27 and TRBJ1-6; TCRdb lists TRBD1, though no DNA is available to test this call. The CDR3 loop spans 11 amino acids. Germline CDR1 MNHEY, CDR2 SMNVEV (reference sequence). CDR3 region: CARDSNSPLHF.